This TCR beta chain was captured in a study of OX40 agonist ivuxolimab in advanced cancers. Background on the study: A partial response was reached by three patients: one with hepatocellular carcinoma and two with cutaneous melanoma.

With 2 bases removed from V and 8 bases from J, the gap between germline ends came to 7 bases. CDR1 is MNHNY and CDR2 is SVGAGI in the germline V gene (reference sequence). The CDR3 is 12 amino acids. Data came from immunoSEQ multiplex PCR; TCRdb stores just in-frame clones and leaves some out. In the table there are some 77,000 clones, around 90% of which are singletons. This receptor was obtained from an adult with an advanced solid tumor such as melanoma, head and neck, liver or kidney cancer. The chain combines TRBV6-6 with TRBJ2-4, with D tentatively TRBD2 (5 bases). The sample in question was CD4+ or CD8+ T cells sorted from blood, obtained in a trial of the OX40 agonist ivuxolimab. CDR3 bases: TGTGCCAGCAGTTACGAGGGTCACATTCAGTACTTC. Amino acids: CASSYEGHIQYF.